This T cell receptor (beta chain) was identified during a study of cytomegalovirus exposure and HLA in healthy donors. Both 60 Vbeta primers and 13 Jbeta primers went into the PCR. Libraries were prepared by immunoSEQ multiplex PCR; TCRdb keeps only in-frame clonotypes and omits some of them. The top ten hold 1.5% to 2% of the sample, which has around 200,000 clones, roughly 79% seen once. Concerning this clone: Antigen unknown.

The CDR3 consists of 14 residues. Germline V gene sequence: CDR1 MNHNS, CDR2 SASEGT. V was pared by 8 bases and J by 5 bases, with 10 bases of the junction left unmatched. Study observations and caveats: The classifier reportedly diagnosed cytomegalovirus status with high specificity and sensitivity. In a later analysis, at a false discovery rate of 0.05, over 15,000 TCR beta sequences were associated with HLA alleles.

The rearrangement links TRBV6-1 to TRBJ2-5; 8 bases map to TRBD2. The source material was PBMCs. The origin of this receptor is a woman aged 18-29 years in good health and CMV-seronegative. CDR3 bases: TGTGCCAGCTCTATCGGGAGGGTCCCGGAGACCCAGTACTTC. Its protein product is CASSIGRVPETQYF.